Described below is a single T cell receptor (beta chain) sequence and its context. The antigen is not known. With 4 bases removed from V and 7 bases from J, the gap between germline ends came to 8 bases. This CDR3 is 12 amino acids long. Germline V gives CDR1 DFQATT, CDR2 SNEGSKA (reference sequence). This sample was included in a study of identical twins. Unique molecular identifiers were present on cDNA, and template switching added a universal primer site. TCRdb fed the 5' RACE reads into MiXCR, producing one record per CDR3 protein. Found here are fewer than 350,000 distinct CDR3 sequences, about 8.9% of them singletons; the top ten hold roughly 2%. Study results and limitations: The more abundant beta clonotypes in cord blood had fewer insertions, and memory repertoires did not show this. Out-of-frame beta sequences exhibited a weaker degree of excess twin sharing.

The sample also formed part of further work on yellow fever vaccine responses in identical twins.

The sequenced sample was memory (CD45RO+) T cells sorted from blood. The genes are TRBV20-1 and TRBJ1-6; D perhaps matches TRBD1 (6 bases). The clonotype originates from a young woman in good health. The CDR3 nucleotides read TGCAGTGCTACCACAGGGAATTCACCCCTCCACTTT. It is translated as CSATTGNSPLHF.